This T cell receptor beta chain was documented in a study of T-cell reconstitution after alpha-beta-depleted transplantation in children. General study results and limits: By about two months after transplant, alpha-beta T cells reportedly arose from several hundred graft clones that had expanded.

The CDR3 is made up of 16 amino acids. V was shortened by 5 bases and J by 0 bases, with 14 bases between the two germline ends. The germline gives CDR1 SGHTA, CDR2 FQGNSA. A word on this clonotype: Its cognate antigen is unknown.

The library targeted TCRbeta and was prepared with unique molecular identifiers. TCRdb itself ran the PCR reads through MiXCR, one entry per CDR3 protein. Among some 200,000 distinct CDR3 sequences listed, about 8.4% were seen once. The chain couples TRBV7-2 to TRBJ1-3; no definite D call. The sequences come from PBMCs, mostly from graft donor cells, collected 360 days after TCRalphabeta/CD19-depleted stem cell transplant. The receptor was derived from a male patient between 2 and 9 years old who had a stem cell transplant for acute myeloid leukemia, so the T cells may come from the graft donor. This chain's CDR3 is CASSPGPVSSGNTIYF. The CDR3 DNA sequence: TGTGCCAGCAGCCCTGGACCCGTGAGCTCTGGAAACACCATATATTTT. Filled out from reference TRBV7-2 and TRBJ1-3, the complete variable domain reads GAGVSQSPSNKVTEKGKDVELRCDPISGHTALYWYRQSLGQGLEFLIYFQGNSAPDKSGLPSDRFSAERTGGSVSTLTIQRTQQEDSAVYLCASSPGPVSSGNTIYFGEGSWLTVV.